This T cell receptor (beta chain) was identified in a study of blood T cell repertoires in COVID-19. Overall study: Samples taken during acute and convalescent COVID-19 were collected in the United States, Italy and Spain.

TCRdb's table, derived via immunoSEQ multiplex PCR, lists solely in-frame clones and lacks some. The sample holds about 270,000 clones; 70% to 90% are singletons and the top ten take about 4%. The CDR3 contains 14 residues. V was pared by 10 bases and J by 8 bases, with 12 bases of the junction left unmatched. CDR1 and CDR2 from the germline V gene are MNHEY and SVGAGI. Enrolled through a virtual design, the participants were between roughly 18 and 90 years of age and came from some 25 US areas. Cohorts were assigned according to the clinical history that participants reported. The sequenced material came from PBMCs or T cells enriched from blood (not recorded which). This sequence was found in a woman younger than 45 with acute COVID-19. The rearrangement links TRBV6-5 to TRBJ1-4; 8 nucleotides agree with TRBD1. The CDR3 DNA follows: TGTGCCACCGGTAGGACAGGGTATGAAGAAAAACTGTTTTTT. It is translated as CATGRTGYEEKLFF.